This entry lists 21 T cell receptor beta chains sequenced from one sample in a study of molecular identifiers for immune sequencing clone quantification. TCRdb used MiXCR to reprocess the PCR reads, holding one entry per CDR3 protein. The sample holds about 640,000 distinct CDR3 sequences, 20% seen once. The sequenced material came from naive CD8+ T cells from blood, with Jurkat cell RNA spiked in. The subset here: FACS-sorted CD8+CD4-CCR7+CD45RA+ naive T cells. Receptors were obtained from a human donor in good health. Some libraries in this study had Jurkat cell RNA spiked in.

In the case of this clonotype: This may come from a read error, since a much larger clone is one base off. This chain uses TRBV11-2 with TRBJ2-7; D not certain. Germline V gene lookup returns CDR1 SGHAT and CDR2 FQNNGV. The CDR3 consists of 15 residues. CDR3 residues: CASSLGLPGTYGQYF. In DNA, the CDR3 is TGTGCCAGCAGCTTAGGTCTACCAGGCACCTACGGGCAGTACTTC.

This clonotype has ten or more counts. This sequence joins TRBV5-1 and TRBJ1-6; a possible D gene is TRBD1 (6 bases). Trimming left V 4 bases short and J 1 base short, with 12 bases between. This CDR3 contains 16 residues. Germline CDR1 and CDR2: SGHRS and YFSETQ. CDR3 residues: CASSPGRGSYNSPLHF. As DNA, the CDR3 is TGCGCCAGCAGCCCTGGGAGGGGGTCCTATAATTCACCCCTCCACTTT.

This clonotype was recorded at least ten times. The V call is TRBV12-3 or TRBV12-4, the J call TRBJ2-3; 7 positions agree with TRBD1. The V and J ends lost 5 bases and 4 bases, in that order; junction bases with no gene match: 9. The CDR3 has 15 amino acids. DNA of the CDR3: TGTGCCAGCAGTCCAACAGGGGAAGGGGCAGATACGCAGTATTTT. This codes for CASSPTGEGADTQYF.

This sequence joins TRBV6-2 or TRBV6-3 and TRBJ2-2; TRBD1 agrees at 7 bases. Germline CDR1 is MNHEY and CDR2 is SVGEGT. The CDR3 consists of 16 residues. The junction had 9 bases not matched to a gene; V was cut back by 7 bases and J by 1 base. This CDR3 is CASTHPGTVNTGELFF. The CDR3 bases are TGTGCCAGCACTCACCCCGGGACAGTGAACACCGGGGAGCTGTTTTTT.

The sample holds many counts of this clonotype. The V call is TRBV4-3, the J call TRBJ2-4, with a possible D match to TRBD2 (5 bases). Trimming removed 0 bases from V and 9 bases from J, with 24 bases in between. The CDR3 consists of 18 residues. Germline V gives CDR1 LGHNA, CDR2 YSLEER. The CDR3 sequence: CASSQDNQRRYRSGIQYF. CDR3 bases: TGCGCCAGCAGCCAAGATAATCAGAGAAGGTACCGGAGCGGCATTCAGTACTTC.

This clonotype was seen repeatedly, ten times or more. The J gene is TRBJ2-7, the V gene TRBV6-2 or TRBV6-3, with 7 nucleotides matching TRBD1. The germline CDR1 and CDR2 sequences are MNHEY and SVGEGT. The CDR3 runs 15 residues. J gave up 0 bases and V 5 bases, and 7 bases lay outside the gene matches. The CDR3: CASSRPGQSSYEQYF. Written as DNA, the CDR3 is TGTGCCAGCAGTCGTCCGGGACAGTCCTCCTACGAGCAGTACTTC.

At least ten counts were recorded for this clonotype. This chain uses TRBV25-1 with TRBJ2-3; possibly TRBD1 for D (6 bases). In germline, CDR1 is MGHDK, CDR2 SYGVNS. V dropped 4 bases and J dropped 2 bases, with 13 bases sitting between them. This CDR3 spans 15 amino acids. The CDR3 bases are TGTGCCAGCAGTGTTACAGGGACCCTCACAGATACGCAGTATTTT. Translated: CASSVTGTLTDTQYF.

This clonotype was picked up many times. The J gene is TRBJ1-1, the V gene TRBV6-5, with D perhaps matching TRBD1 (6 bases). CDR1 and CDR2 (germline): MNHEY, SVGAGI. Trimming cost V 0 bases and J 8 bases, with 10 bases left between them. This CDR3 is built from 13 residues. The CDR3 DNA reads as TGTGCCAGCAGTTACTCCACAGGGTTGGAAGCTTTCTTT. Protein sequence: CASSYSTGLEAFF.

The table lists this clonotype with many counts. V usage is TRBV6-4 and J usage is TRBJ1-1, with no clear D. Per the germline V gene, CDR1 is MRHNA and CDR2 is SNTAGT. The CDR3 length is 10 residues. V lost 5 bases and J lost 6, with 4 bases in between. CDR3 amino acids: CASSKAEAFF. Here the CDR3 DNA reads TGTGCCAGCAGTAAGGCTGAAGCTTTCTTT.

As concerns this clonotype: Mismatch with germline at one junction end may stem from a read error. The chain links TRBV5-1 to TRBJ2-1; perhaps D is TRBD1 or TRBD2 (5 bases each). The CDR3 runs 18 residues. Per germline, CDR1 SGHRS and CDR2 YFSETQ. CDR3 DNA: TGCGCCAGCAGCTTGGAGGGACGTTCCTACATCCCTTTCAATGAGCGGTTCTTC. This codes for CASSLEGRSYIPFNERFF.

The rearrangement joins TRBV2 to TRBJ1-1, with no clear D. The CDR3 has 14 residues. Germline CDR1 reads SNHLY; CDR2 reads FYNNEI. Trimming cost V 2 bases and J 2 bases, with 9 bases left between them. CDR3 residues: CASSEFPRNTEAFF. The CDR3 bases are TGTGCCAGCAGTGAATTTCCACGAAACACTGAAGCTTTCTTT.

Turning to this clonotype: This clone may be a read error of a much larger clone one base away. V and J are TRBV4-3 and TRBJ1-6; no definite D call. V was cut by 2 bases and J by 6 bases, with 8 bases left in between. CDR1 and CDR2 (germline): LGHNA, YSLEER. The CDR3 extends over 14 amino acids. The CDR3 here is CASSQSQVNSPLHF. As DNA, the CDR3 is TGCGCCAGCAGCCAATCTCAGGTTAATTCACCCCTCCACTTT.

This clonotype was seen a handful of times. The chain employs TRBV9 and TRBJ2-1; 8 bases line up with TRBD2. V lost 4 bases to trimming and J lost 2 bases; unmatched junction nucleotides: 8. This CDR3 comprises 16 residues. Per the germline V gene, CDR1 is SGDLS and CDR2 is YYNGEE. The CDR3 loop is CASSPEAGRAYNEQFF. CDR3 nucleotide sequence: TGTGCCAGCAGCCCTGAAGCCGGGAGGGCCTACAATGAGCAGTTCTTC.

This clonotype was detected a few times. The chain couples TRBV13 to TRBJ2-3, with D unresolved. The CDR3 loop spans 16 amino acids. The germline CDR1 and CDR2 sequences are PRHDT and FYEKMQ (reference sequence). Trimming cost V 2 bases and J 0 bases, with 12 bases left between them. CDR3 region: CASSLLGPLSTDTQYF. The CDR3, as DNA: TGTGCCAGCAGCTTACTTGGCCCTTTGAGCACAGATACGCAGTATTTT.

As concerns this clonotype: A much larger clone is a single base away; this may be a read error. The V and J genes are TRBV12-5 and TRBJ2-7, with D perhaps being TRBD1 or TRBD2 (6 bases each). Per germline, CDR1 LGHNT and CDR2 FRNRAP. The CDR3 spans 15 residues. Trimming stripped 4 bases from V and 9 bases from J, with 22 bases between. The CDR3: CASGSQPPGADGQYF. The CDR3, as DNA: TGTGCTAGTGGTTCCCAACCACCGGGGGCGGACGGGCAGTACTTC. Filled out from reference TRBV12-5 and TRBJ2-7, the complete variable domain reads DARVTQTPRHKVTEMGQEVTMRCQPILGHNTVFWYRQTMMQGLELLAYFRNRAPLDDSGMPKDRFSAEMPDATLATLKIQPSEPRDSAVYFCASGSQPPGADGQYFGPGTRLTVT.

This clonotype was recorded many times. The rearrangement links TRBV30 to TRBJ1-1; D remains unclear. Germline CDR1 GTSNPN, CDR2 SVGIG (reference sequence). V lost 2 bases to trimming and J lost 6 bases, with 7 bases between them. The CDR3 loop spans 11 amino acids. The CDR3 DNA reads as TGTGCCTGGAGTCTAGTGCCTGAAGCTTTCTTT. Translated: CAWSLVPEAFF.

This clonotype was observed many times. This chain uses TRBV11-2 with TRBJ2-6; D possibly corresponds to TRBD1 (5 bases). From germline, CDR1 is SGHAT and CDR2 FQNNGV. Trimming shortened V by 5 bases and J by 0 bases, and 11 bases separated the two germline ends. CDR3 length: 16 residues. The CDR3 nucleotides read TGTGCCAGCAGCCTCTCCGACAGCTCTGGGGCCAACGTCCTGACTTTC. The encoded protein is CASSLSDSSGANVLTF.

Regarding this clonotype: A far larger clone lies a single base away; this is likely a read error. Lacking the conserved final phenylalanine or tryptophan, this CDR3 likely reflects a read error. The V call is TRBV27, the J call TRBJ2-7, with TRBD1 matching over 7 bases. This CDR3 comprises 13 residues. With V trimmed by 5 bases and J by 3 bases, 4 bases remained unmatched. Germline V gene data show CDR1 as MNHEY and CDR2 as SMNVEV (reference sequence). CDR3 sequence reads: CASSLGQIYEQYL. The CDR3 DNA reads TGTGCCAGCAGTCTGGGACAGATCTACGAGCAGTACCTC.

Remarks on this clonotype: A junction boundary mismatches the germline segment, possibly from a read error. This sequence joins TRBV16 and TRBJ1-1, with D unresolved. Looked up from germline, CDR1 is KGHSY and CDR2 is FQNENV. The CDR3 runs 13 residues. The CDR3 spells CACSQSPNTEAFF. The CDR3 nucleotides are TGTGCCTGCAGCCAATCCCCGAACACTGAAGCTTTCTTT.

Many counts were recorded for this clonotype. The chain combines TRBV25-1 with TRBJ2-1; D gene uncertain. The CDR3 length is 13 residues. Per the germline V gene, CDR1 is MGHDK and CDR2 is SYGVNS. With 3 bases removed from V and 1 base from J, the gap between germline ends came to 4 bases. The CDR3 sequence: CASSDGSYNEQFF. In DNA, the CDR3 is TGTGCCAGCAGTGATGGGTCCTACAATGAGCAGTTCTTC.

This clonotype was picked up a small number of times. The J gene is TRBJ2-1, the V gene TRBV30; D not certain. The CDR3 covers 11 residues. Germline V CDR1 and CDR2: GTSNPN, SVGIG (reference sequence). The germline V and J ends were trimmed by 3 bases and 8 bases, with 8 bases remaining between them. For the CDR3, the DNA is TGTGCCTGGAGGATCTATTATGAGCAGTTCTTC. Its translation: CAWRIYYEQFF.